The 10 T cell receptor beta chains given below trace back to one sample, sequenced in a study of immune reconstitution after stem cell transplant in scleroderma. From the RT-PCR reads, TCRdb called clonotypes with MiXCR, one entry per CDR3 protein. The sample lists fewer than 2,000 distinct CDR3 sequences, under 4.5% seen once, with 15% in the top ten. The biological material was taken before or after autologous hematopoietic stem cell transplantation (not recorded which). These receptors all stem from a male donor with systemic sclerosis.

This clonotype is classed as medium-sized (0.01 to 0.1%). The V gene is TRBV10-3, the J gene TRBJ2-1; no clear D gene. Germline V lookup: CDR1 ENHRY, CDR2 SYGVKD. V dropped 6 bases and J dropped 6 bases, with 12 bases sitting between them. There are 13 residues in the CDR3. Here the CDR3 DNA reads TGTGCCATCAGAGGAAATAGGAGCAATGAGCAGTTCTTC. It yields the protein CAIRGNRSNEQFF.

This clonotype is medium-sized in the sample. The J gene is TRBJ1-2, the V gene TRBV6-6; D is perhaps TRBD1 (5 bases). This CDR3 comprises 12 residues. CDR1 is MNHNY and CDR2 is SVGAGI in the germline V gene (reference sequence). The V and J ends lost 5 bases and 3 bases respectively, with 7 bases between them. CDR3 loop: CASSETDYGYTF. For the CDR3, the DNA is TGTGCCAGCAGTGAGACAGACTATGGCTACACCTTC.

This clonotype counts as medium-sized (0.01 to 0.1%). This chain links TRBV19 with TRBJ2-4; D may be TRBD2 (7 bases). The CDR3 has 16 amino acids. Germline CDR1 LNHDA, CDR2 SQIVND (reference sequence). V lost 5 bases and J lost 4, with 18 bases in between. Written as DNA, the CDR3 is TGTGCCAGTAGTCCCCGGACTAGGGGGGCGAAAAACATTCAGTACTTC. Translating gives CASSPRTRGAKNIQYF. Using reference TRBV19 and TRBJ2-4 for the parts outside the CDR3, the full variable domain is DGGITQSPKYLFRKEGQNVTLSCEQNLNHDAMYWYRQDPGQGLRLIYYSQIVNDFQKGDIAEGYSVSREKKESFPLTVTSAQKNPTAFYLCASSPRTRGAKNIQYFGAGTRLSVL.

By share of the sample, this clonotype is medium-sized. The rearrangement joins TRBV12-3 or TRBV12-4 to TRBJ2-3; D not resolved. Trimming removed 2 bases from V and 1 base from J, with 4 bases in between. This CDR3 spans 13 amino acids. For the CDR3, the DNA is TGTGCCAGCAGTTTACCCCGCACAGATACGCAGTATTTT. Translation: CASSLPRTDTQYF.

By its share, this clonotype is medium-sized. J is TRBJ2-7 and V is TRBV7-2; D tentatively reads TRBD1 or TRBD2 (6 bases each). V was pared by 1 base and J by 4 bases, with 14 bases between. Germline V gives CDR1 SGHTA, CDR2 FQGNSA. The CDR3 consists of 15 residues. Written as DNA, the CDR3 is TGTGCCAGCAGCTTAGTGGGGGGCGGATGGTACGAGCAGTACTTC. Translating it yields CASSLVGGGWYEQYF. The complete variable domain, with remaining parts taken from reference TRBV7-2 and TRBJ2-7, reads GAGVSQSPSNKVTEKGKDVELRCDPISGHTALYWYRQSLGQGLEFLIYFQGNSAPDKSGLPSDRFSAERTGGSVSTLTIQRTQQEDSAVYLCASSLVGGGWYEQYFGPGTRLTVT.

This clonotype is labeled medium-sized. The chain uses TRBV20-1 and TRBJ1-2; 7 bases match TRBD1. There are 13 residues in the CDR3. V lost 5 bases to trimming and J lost 4 bases; unmatched junction nucleotides: 7. Germline lookup yields CDR1 DFQATT and CDR2 SNEGSKA (reference sequence). The CDR3, as DNA: TGCAGTGCTTTAGAGAGGGGGCCCTATGGCTACACCTTC. It specifies CSALERGPYGYTF.

This clonotype ranks as medium-sized (0.01 to 0.1%). DNA of the CDR3: TGCAGTGCTAGAGCCGAATCGGGACAGGGCTACGAGCAGTACTTC. Protein product: CSARAESGQGYEQYF. The V gene is TRBV20-1, the J gene TRBJ2-7, with 9 bases lining up with TRBD1. The CDR3 has 15 amino acids. Germline loops: CDR1 DFQATT, CDR2 SNEGSKA (reference sequence). V gave up 1 base and J gave up 3 bases; unmatched junction bases: 7.

The chain uses TRBV12-2 and TRBJ2-7; the table's D call TRBD1 went unverified against the DNA. TRBV12-2 is a pseudogene. This CDR3 is built from 14 residues. The CDR3 DNA sequence: TGTGCAAGTCGCTTTTGCAGGGACTCCTACGAGCAGTACTTC. Protein sequence: CASRFCRDSYEQYF.

By proportion, this clonotype is medium-sized. The rearrangement links TRBV30 to TRBJ1-3; D might be TRBD1 (5 bases). Germline values: CDR1 GTSNPN, CDR2 SVGIG (reference sequence). There are 15 residues in the CDR3. Trimming removed 1 base at V and 0 bases at J, with 10 bases between. CDR3 sequence (DNA): TGTGCCTGGAGTGGAGGGGCCCCCTCTGGAAACACCATATATTTT. As protein: CAWSGGAPSGNTIYF.

This clonotype is judged large (0.1 to 1%). The rearrangement uses TRBV28 and TRBJ2-3, with D possibly TRBD2 on 5 matching bases. CDR1 and CDR2 from the germline V gene are MDHEN and SYDVKM. The length of the CDR3 is 15 residues. V gave up 8 bases and J gave up 6 bases, with 21 bases separating them. CDR3 bases: TGTGCCAGCCCCCCAAATGCGTTAGCGTGGGATACGCAGTATTTT. This codes for CASPPNALAWDTQYF.